This passage covers 11 T cell receptor beta chains from one sample sequenced in a study of human T cells and chemical hapten exposure (dated by TCRdb to the early 2020s). Libraries were prepared through RACE. The sample was run on a NextSeq 500. TCRdb ran its own pipeline on the public reads, namely fastp trimming at Q25 and MiXCR clone calling, and kept in-frame beta chains. Records with the same CDR3 protein are collapsed into one entry carrying the most frequent genes and DNA. This sample has about 82,000 distinct CDR3 sequences in its table, and around 8.7% of those were observed once. The ten largest make up approximately 1.5% of the sample. The time point label corresponds to: healthy volunteer bleed at 6 weeks. Unfractionated whole blood was collected in Tempus Blood RNA tubes, and total RNA was extracted from that blood. The sample comprised whole blood. The receptor source for this set is a male donor in good health. Some clones in this sample may be carry-over from other donors' samples.

The chain recombines TRBV12-3 or TRBV12-4 with TRBJ1-5, with 7 positions matching TRBD1. The CDR3 runs to 14 residues. The V segment lost 5 bases and the J segment 4 bases; nucleotides outside the gene matches: 5. CDR3 nucleotide sequence: TGTGCCAGCAGTCCGACAGGGTTGAATCAGCCCCAGCATTTT. Protein: CASSPTGLNQPQHF.

A word on this clonotype: A read error may be the cause here, since a much bigger clone is one base away. The chain uses TRBV6-5 and TRBJ2-5, with D unclear. This CDR3 contains 16 residues. Germline V lookup: CDR1 MNHEY, CDR2 SVGAGI. This chain's CDR3 is CASRGKLVLTQESQYF. The CDR3 DNA sequence: TGTGCCAGCAGAGGGAAACTCGTACTTACTCAAGAGTCCCAGTACTTC.

This clonotype was counted only a few times. The rearrangement uses TRBV21-1 and TRBJ1-1; TRBD1, the table's D call, was not compared with the DNA. TRBV21-1 represents a pseudogene. CDR3 length: 17 residues. In DNA, the CDR3 is TGTGCCAGCAGCAATTATTGCCCGGGCCCGGTCCACACTGAAGCTTTCTTT. Its translation: CASSNYCPGPVHTEAFF.

This clonotype was detected only a few times. V usage is TRBV6-5 and J usage is TRBJ2-2; D is possibly TRBD2 (6 bases). Germline-derived CDR1 and CDR2 are MNHEY and SVGAGI. The CDR3 has 17 amino acids. Trimming took off 0 bases at V and 3 bases at J, with 14 bases between the two ends. In DNA, the CDR3 is TGTGCCAGCAGTTACTCGAGCGGAGGGGTAGACACCGGGGAGCTGTTTTTT. The encoded protein is CASSYSSGGVDTGELFF.

A few counts support this clonotype. This chain uses TRBV6-5 with TRBJ2-3; no firm D call. The CDR3 totals 12 residues. V lost 8 bases to trimming and J lost 0 bases, with 6 bases between them. Looked up from germline, CDR1 is MNHEY and CDR2 is SVGAGI. CDR3 sequence (DNA): TGTGCCAGCGGACGTAGCACAGATACGCAGTATTTT. Its translation is CASGRSTDTQYF.

CDR3 DNA: TGCAGTGCTAAAGCGGGGGGGCCTTACGAGCAGTACTTC. Residues: CSAKAGGPYEQYF. The rearrangement joins TRBV20-1 to TRBJ2-7, with 10 bases identical to TRBD2. Germline V lookup: CDR1 DFQATT, CDR2 SNEGSKA (reference sequence). The CDR3 is made up of 13 amino acids. J lost 4 bases, V lost 4 bases, and 4 bases had no gene match.

The gene calls are TRBV5-1 and TRBJ1-1, with a tentative D call TRBD1 (6 bases). The CDR3 consists of 15 residues. CDR1 is SGHRS, CDR2 YFSETQ, per germline. Trimming took off 1 base at V and 4 bases at J, with 14 bases between the two ends. CDR3 protein: CASSLSPGGVTEAFF. For the CDR3, the DNA is TGCGCCAGCAGCTTGAGTCCGGGGGGCGTCACTGAAGCTTTCTTT. The complete variable domain, with remaining parts taken from reference TRBV5-1 and TRBJ1-1, reads KAGVTQTPRYLIKTRGQQVTLSCSPISGHRSVSWYQQTPGQGLQFLFEYFSETQRNKGNFPGRFSGRQFSNSRSEMNVSTLELGDSALYLCASSLSPGGVTEAFFGQGTRLTVV.

V usage is TRBV2 and J usage is TRBJ1-2; D not certain. The ends were cut back, 7 bases at V and 8 bases at J, with 11 bases in the middle. The CDR3 runs 11 residues. The germline V gene encodes CDR1 SNHLY and CDR2 FYNNEI. CDR3 residues: CASNRDLGYTF. CDR3 DNA sequence: TGTGCCAGCAATCGAGACCTAGGCTACACCTTC.

This clonotype was observed a few times. The chain has TRBV3-1 and TRBJ2-3; no definite D call. Trimming removed 0 bases from V and 0 bases from J, with 7 bases in between. This CDR3 comprises 15 residues. Germline V gene sequence: CDR1 LGHDT, CDR2 YNNKEL (reference sequence). CDR3: CASSQDGASTDTQYF. Written as DNA, the CDR3 is TGTGCCAGCAGCCAAGATGGAGCTAGCACAGATACGCAGTATTTT.

V gene TRBV29-1 combines with J gene TRBJ2-3; 11 nucleotides match TRBD2. The CDR3 has 16 amino acids. The ends lost 4 bases at V and 5 bases at J; junction bases unmatched: 11. Germline assignment: CDR1 SQVTM and CDR2 ANQGSEA. The CDR3 loop is CSVGLFTSGGEDTQYF. Written as DNA, the CDR3 is TGCAGCGTTGGTCTCTTTACTAGCGGGGGAGAAGATACGCAGTATTTT.

The chain combines TRBV6-1 with TRBJ2-3; a possible D gene is TRBD1 (5 bases). The germline CDR1 and CDR2 sequences are MNHNS and SASEGT. CDR3 length equals 14 residues. The ends were cut back, 4 bases at V and 1 base at J, with 9 bases in the middle. Here the CDR3 reads CASSGARGTDTQYF. The CDR3 DNA is TGTGCCAGCAGTGGGGCCAGGGGCACAGATACGCAGTATTTT.